This passage covers 18 T cell receptor beta chains from one sample sequenced in a study of cytomegalovirus exposure and HLA in healthy donors. The PCR employed 60 Vbeta primers together with 13 Jbeta primers. Only in-frame clones appear in the TCRdb table, and some are missing; sequencing was by immunoSEQ multiplex PCR. The sample has about 140,000 clones, about 87% seen once. The sample comprised PBMCs. The receptors stem from a woman in her 30s in good health and CMV-seronegative.

V is TRBV7-3 and J is TRBJ1-2, with D perhaps TRBD1 (5 bases). CDR3 size: 13 residues. V lost 4 bases and J lost 4, with 10 bases in between. CDR1 is SGHTA, CDR2 FQGTGA, per germline. CDR3 DNA: TGTGCCAGCAGCTCCGGGACTATCTATGGCTACACCTTC. This gives the protein CASSSGTIYGYTF.

The J gene is TRBJ2-3, the V gene TRBV10-3, with 8 bases identical to TRBD2. Unmatched junction bases numbered 7, after V lost 0 bases and J lost 5 bases. This CDR3 is built from 16 residues. The V gene's germline CDR1 is ENHRY and CDR2 SYGVKD. Here the CDR3 reads CAISESNSGNRDTQYF. Here the CDR3 DNA reads TGTGCCATCAGTGAGTCGAATAGCGGGAACAGAGATACGCAGTATTTT.

V is TRBV5-6 and J is TRBJ1-5; 7 positions agree with TRBD1. The CDR3 contains 15 residues. V shed 0 bases, J shed 6 bases, and the junction held 6 bases outside the gene matches. Germline loops: CDR1 SGHDT, CDR2 YYEEEE. The CDR3 spells CASSLDRGLSQPQHF. The DNA of the CDR3 is TGTGCCAGCAGCTTGGACAGGGGATTAAGTCAGCCCCAGCATTTT.

The genes are TRBV11-2 and TRBJ1-1; D is unclear. CDR3 length: 14 residues. V was cut by 1 base and J by 1 base, with 7 bases left in between. Germline V gene lookup returns CDR1 SGHAT and CDR2 FQNNGV. The CDR3 DNA is TGTGCCAGCAGCTTAGGTAGACAGAACACTGAAGCTTTCTTT. Translation gives CASSLGRQNTEAFF. The whole variable domain, remainder taken from reference TRBV11-2 and TRBJ1-1, is EAGVAQSPRYKIIEKRQSVAFWCNPISGHATLYWYQQILGQGPKLLIQFQNNGVVDDSQLPKDRFSAERLKGVDSTLKIQPAKLEDSAVYLCASSLGRQNTEAFFGQGTRLTVV.

This clone came up once. V and J are TRBV15 and TRBJ1-2; D not resolved. V shed 1 base and J shed 4 bases, with 16 bases lying between them. The CDR3 covers 16 residues. Per the germline V gene, CDR1 is LNHNV and CDR2 is YYDKDF (reference sequence). The CDR3 DNA follows: TGTGCCACCAGCAGAGGTGGGCAAGACGACGCCTATGGCTACACCTTC. Translating it yields CATSRGGQDDAYGYTF.

The rearrangement links TRBV28 to TRBJ1-2, with TRBD1 matching 11 bases. The junction had 8 bases not matched to a gene; V was cut back by 6 bases and J by 8 bases. The CDR3 is made up of 14 amino acids. CDR1 MDHEN and CDR2 SYDVKM come from the germline V gene. The CDR3 DNA sequence: TGTGCCAGCAGATCGGGACAGGGGGATTTGGGCTACACCTTC. Translating it yields CASRSGQGDLGYTF.

The gene calls are TRBV2 and TRBJ1-2; perhaps TRBD1 as D (6 bases). The CDR3 length is 10 residues. CDR1 is SNHLY and CDR2 is FYNNEI in the germline V gene. V lost 10 bases to trimming and J lost 8 bases, with 11 bases between them. Here the CDR3 DNA reads TGTGCCAACCGGGACACGGGCTACACCTTC. It encodes CANRDTGYTF.

DNA for the CDR3: TGTGCCAGCAGTTACTCGATGGGGGGCACTGAAGCTTTCTTT. This sequence encodes CASSYSMGGTEAFF. V usage is TRBV6-5 and J usage is TRBJ1-1; D is perhaps TRBD1 (5 bases). The length of the CDR3 is 14 residues. V gave up 0 bases and J gave up 4 bases, with 9 bases separating them. Per the germline V gene, CDR1 is MNHEY and CDR2 is SVGAGI.

In the case of this clone: Its ends do not fully match the called genes, so a read error is possible. The chain employs TRBV7-7 and TRBJ2-3; D is perhaps TRBD2 (6 bases). The CDR3 contains 14 residues. CDR1 and CDR2 (germline): SSHAT, FNYEAQ (reference sequence). DNA for the CDR3: TGTGCTAGCAGCTCCGGGACTAGCACAGATACGCAGTATTTT. As protein: CASSSGTSTDTQYF.

The chain uses TRBV5-4 and TRBJ1-3, with D maybe TRBD1 (5 bases). The length of the CDR3 is 15 residues. V was cut by 0 bases and J by 4 bases, with 11 bases left in between. Germline loops: CDR1 SGHNT, CDR2 YYREEE (reference sequence). CDR3 DNA: TGTGCCAGCAGCTTGGCCGGGGGGTTCGGAAACACCATATATTTT. It is translated as CASSLAGGFGNTIYF.

This clone showed up just a few times. The V and J genes are TRBV18 and TRBJ1-6; tentative D call: TRBD1 (5 bases). V lost 2 bases, J lost 7 bases, and 12 bases lay in between. CDR3 length: 15 residues. Germline loops: CDR1 KGHSH, CDR2 LQKENI. The CDR3 bases are TGTGCCAGCTCACCAGAAGCACGACAGAATTCACCCCTCCACTTT. Its translation is CASSPEARQNSPLHF.

This chain links TRBV7-9 with TRBJ2-1; 7 nucleotides match TRBD1. CDR1 is SEHNR and CDR2 is FQNEAQ in the germline V gene (reference sequence). CDR3 length: 13 residues. J gave up 8 bases and V 4 bases, and 5 bases lay outside the gene matches. DNA for the CDR3: TGTGCCAGCAGCTCTCGACAGGGCGATGAGCAGTTCTTC. Translation: CASSSRQGDEQFF. The variable domain in full, completed from reference TRBV7-9 and TRBJ2-1, reads DTGVSQNPRHKITKRGQNVTFRCDPISEHNRLYWYRQTLGQGPEFLTYFQNEAQLEKSRLLSDRFSAERPKGSFSTLEIQRTEQGDSAMYLCASSSRQGDEQFFGPGTRLTVL.

The chain couples TRBV19 to TRBJ1-5; D is uncertain. Germline V lookup: CDR1 LNHDA, CDR2 SQIVND (reference sequence). This CDR3 has 15 amino acids. The ends were cut back, 3 bases at V and 7 bases at J, with 16 bases in the middle. As DNA, the CDR3 is TGTGCCAGTAGTATCGGACCTCTCGGGAGACAGCCCCAGCATTTT. As protein: CASSIGPLGRQPQHF.

This clone was seen once. This chain connects TRBV5-8 to TRBJ2-7; TRBD2 is a possible D gene (6 bases). Trimming cost V 5 bases and J 3 bases, with 18 bases left between them. The CDR3 totals 15 residues. Germline V CDR1 and CDR2: SGHTS, YDEGEE. The CDR3, as DNA: TGTGCCAGCAGTTCTACGTACGCGGGATTCTACGAGCAGTACTTC. Residues: CASSSTYAGFYEQYF. The full variable domain, with the rest looked up from reference TRBV5-8 and TRBJ2-7, is EAGVTQSPTHLIKTRGQQATLRCSPISGHTSVYWYQQALGLGLQFLLWYDEGEERNRGNFPPRFSGRQFPNYSSELNVNALELEDSALYLCASSSTYAGFYEQYFGPGTRLTVT.

The rearrangement uses TRBV30 and TRBJ1-1; 8 bases are a match to TRBD1. Germline assignment: CDR1 GTSNPN and CDR2 SVGIG (reference sequence). J lost 4 bases, V lost 3 bases, and 1 base had no gene match. The CDR3 extends over 12 amino acids. The CDR3 region is CAWRTGGTEAFF. The CDR3, as DNA: TGTGCCTGGAGAACAGGGGGCACTGAAGCTTTCTTT.

This chain links TRBV5-1 with TRBJ2-2, with 8 bases matching TRBD2. The length of the CDR3 is 15 residues. Germline lookup yields CDR1 SGHRS and CDR2 YFSETQ. V dropped 6 bases and J dropped 1; count of bases not matched to a gene: 5. This chain's CDR3 is CASTQSGGNTGELFF. As DNA, the CDR3 is TGCGCCAGCACTCAAAGCGGGGGGAACACCGGGGAGCTGTTTTTT.

The count of this clone is one. The chain joins TRBV6-6 to TRBJ2-5, with 9 bases lining up with TRBD2. The J call could be wrong; TRBJ2-7 is a better fit for the DNA end. In germline, CDR1 is MNHNY, CDR2 SVGAGI (reference sequence). The CDR3 length is 14 residues. DNA of the CDR3: TGTGCCAGCAGATTAGCGGGAGCAAGCCACGAGCAGTACTTC. It encodes CASRLAGASHEQYF.

The V gene is TRBV29-1, the J gene TRBJ2-7; perhaps TRBD2 as D (5 bases). Between the trimmed V and J ends, which lost 3 bases and 6 bases, there was a span of 15 bases. The germline V gene encodes CDR1 SQVTM and CDR2 ANQGSEA. The CDR3 contains 13 residues. The CDR3 coding sequence is TGCAGCGTTGAGGCGGACTGGGCCGGCGAGCAGTACTTC. This gives the protein CSVEADWAGEQYF.